This T cell receptor beta chain was captured by sequencing in a study of T cell repertoires in cytomegalovirus infection. Study-wide points: Summed public TCR beta family frequency identified CMV carriers bearing the relevant HLA.

A few counts support this clonotype. Its antigen is not identified. TCRdb redid the calling of the reads with MiXCR, one entry per CDR3 protein. The sample includes about 920,000 distinct CDR3 sequences, 31% seen only once; the top ten take about an eighth. Trimming took off 0 bases at V and 0 bases at J, with 12 bases between the two ends. Per germline, CDR1 SGHVS and CDR2 FNYEAQ. This CDR3 has 17 amino acids. The specimen was cultured CD8+ T cells from PBMCs, collected from culture after CMV antigen stimulation. The V gene is TRBV7-6, the J gene TRBJ2-1; D is unclear. The clonotype was recovered from a human donor in good health (CMV status not recorded). Some clones in this sample may be carry-over from other donors' samples. The CDR3 sequence: CASSLAWGFSSYNEQFF. CDR3 DNA sequence: TGTGCCAGCAGCTTAGCGTGGGGTTTTAGCTCCTACAATGAGCAGTTCTTC.